This T cell receptor (beta chain) appears in the sequencing data of a study of T cells in Graves' hyperthyroidism and ophthalmopathy. Researchers barred patients who had uncontrolled infection, other autoimmune disease, pregnancy or lactation. Amplified TCR beta CDR3 regions came from RNA transcripts. TCR CDR3 underwent first-round RT-PCR with the HTBI primer set. TCRdb itself ran the multiplex PCR reads through MiXCR, one entry per CDR3 protein. The sample lists about 740,000 distinct CDR3 sequences; around 15% were seen once. Germline V gene data show CDR1 as SGHAT and CDR2 as FQNNGV. The CDR3 totals 14 residues. V dropped 6 bases and J dropped 5; count of bases not matched to a gene: 6. This clonotype has a count of ten or more.

The chain links TRBV11-2 to TRBJ2-5; 10 nucleotides agree with TRBD2. Specimen: blood. This clonotype originated in a woman between 18 and 29 years old with Graves' hyperthyroidism. CDR3 nucleotide sequence: TGTGCCAGCAGTCTCCTAGCGGGAGCCGAGACCCAGTACTTC. This translates into CASSLLAGAETQYF.